A selection of T cell receptor beta chains follows, all from one sample in a study of cytomegalovirus exposure and HLA in healthy donors. Sequenced by immunoSEQ multiplex PCR; TCRdb stores in-frame clones only, minus some. The data hold about 160,000 clones, with about nine tenths observed a single time. Specimen: PBMCs. These receptors were obtained from a woman aged 18-29 years in good health and CMV-seropositive. The CDR3 runs from the conserved cysteine through the conserved F or W. A D gene is named only where the DNA matches it firmly. Expanded clones get a size class; other rows say once, few or many, or leave the size out.

D gene: -
clone size: -
CDR3 length: 16
V gene: TRBV18
J gene: TRBJ1-3
CDR3 protein: CASSPLGTNSGNTIYF
CDR3 DNA: TGTGCCAGCTCACCACTCGGGACAAACTCTGGAAACACCATATATTTT

D gene: -
clone size: once
CDR3 length: 14
V gene: TRBV2
J gene: TRBJ1-5
CDR3 protein: CASSYGGNNQPQHF
CDR3 DNA: TGTGCCAGCAGTTATGGGGGCAACAATCAGCCCCAGCATTTT

D gene: -
clone size: once
CDR3 length: 13
V gene: TRBV14
J gene: TRBJ2-2
CDR3 protein: CASSQRGPGELFF
CDR3 DNA: TGTGCCAGCAGCCAAAGAGGCCCCGGGGAGCTGTTTTTT

D gene: -
clone size: -
CDR3 length: 15
V gene: TRBV5-5
J gene: TRBJ2-7
CDR3 protein: CASRGTPTRGYEQYF
CDR3 DNA: TGTGCCAGCAGAGGGACACCCACTCGGGGCTACGAGCAGTACTTC

D gene: TRBD2
clone size: -
CDR3 length: 16
V gene: TRBV11-3
J gene: TRBJ2-1
CDR3 protein: CASSGGLAGTYNEQFF
CDR3 DNA: TGTGCCAGCAGCGGGGGACTAGCGGGCACCTACAATGAGCAGTTCTTC

D gene: -
clone size: -
CDR3 length: 13
V gene: TRBV10-3
J gene: TRBJ2-7
CDR3 protein: CAISDEPTTRQYF
CDR3 DNA: TGTGCCATCAGTGATGAACCTACTACGAGGCAGTACTTC

D gene: -
clone size: -
CDR3 length: 16
V gene: TRBV29-1
J gene: TRBJ2-3
CDR3 protein: CSVDPPDSSSTDTQYF
CDR3 DNA: TGCAGCGTTGATCCCCCGGACAGCTCTAGCACAGATACGCAGTATTTT

D gene: TRBD1
clone size: once
CDR3 length: 15
V gene: TRBV5-1
J gene: TRBJ1-4
CDR3 protein: CASSLAGTVNEKLFF
CDR3 DNA: TGCGCCAGCAGCTTGGCTGGGACAGTAAATGAAAAACTGTTTTTT

D gene: -
clone size: -
CDR3 length: 19
V gene: TRBV6-7
J gene: TRBJ2-4
CDR3 protein: CASSYSRAGRALAKNIQYF
CDR3 DNA: TGTGCCAGCAGTTACTCGAGGGCGGGACGGGCCCTAGCCAAAAACATTCAGTACTTC

D gene: -
clone size: -
CDR3 length: 13
V gene: TRBV5-1
J gene: TRBJ1-1
CDR3 protein: CASSLQGGTEAFF
CDR3 DNA: TGCGCCAGCAGCTTACAGGGAGGGACTGAAGCTTTCTTT

D gene: -
clone size: -
CDR3 length: 14
V gene: TRBV28
J gene: TRBJ2-7
CDR3 protein: CASSLSGGIYEQYF
CDR3 DNA: TGTGCCAGCAGTTTATCGGGCGGGATATACGAGCAGTACTTC

D gene: TRBD2
clone size: -
CDR3 length: 18
V gene: TRBV19
J gene: TRBJ2-7
CDR3 protein: CASSIPVVSSGGTYEQYF
CDR3 DNA: TGTGCCAGTAGTATACCGGTGGTTTCCAGCGGGGGAACCTACGAGCAGTACTTC

D gene: -
clone size: -
CDR3 length: 12
V gene: TRBV30
J gene: TRBJ2-2
CDR3 protein: CAWSPTGGELFF
CDR3 DNA: TGTGCCTGGAGCCCTACGGGGGGGGAGCTGTTTTTT

D gene: TRBD2
clone size: -
CDR3 length: 13
V gene: TRBV19
J gene: TRBJ2-7
CDR3 protein: CASKTSGSYEQYF
CDR3 DNA: TGTGCCAGTAAGACTAGCGGCTCCTACGAGCAGTACTTC

D gene: TRBD2
clone size: few
CDR3 length: 14
V gene: TRBV7-2
J gene: TRBJ2-1
CDR3 protein: CASSTGTSGRGWFF
CDR3 DNA: TGTGCCAGCAGCACTGGGACTAGCGGGAGAGGGTGGTTCTTC

D gene: -
clone size: -
CDR3 length: 11
V gene: TRBV5-6
J gene: TRBJ1-1
CDR3 protein: CASSFSTEAFF
CDR3 DNA: TGTGCCAGCAGCTTCAGCACTGAAGCTTTCTTT

D gene: -
clone size: -
CDR3 length: 15
V gene: TRBV5-4
J gene: TRBJ2-4
CDR3 protein: CASSSPGESKNIQYF
CDR3 DNA: TGTGCCAGCAGCTCTCCCGGGGAATCCAAAAACATTCAGTACTTC

D gene: TRBD2
clone size: -
CDR3 length: 13
V gene: TRBV11-2
J gene: TRBJ2-7
CDR3 protein: CASSRTSEYEQYF
CDR3 DNA: TGTGCCAGCAGCCGGACTAGCGAATACGAGCAGTACTTC

D gene: TRBD1
clone size: -
CDR3 length: 13
V gene: TRBV19
J gene: TRBJ1-2
CDR3 protein: CASTKQGRYGYTF
CDR3 DNA: TGTGCCAGTACCAAACAGGGGAGATATGGCTACACCTTC

D gene: -
clone size: -
CDR3 length: 13
V gene: TRBV19
J gene: TRBJ1-2
CDR3 protein: CASSLGRDYGYTF
CDR3 DNA: TGTGCCAGTAGTCTCGGCAGGGACTATGGCTACACCTTC